The clone carrying this TCR beta chain was detected many times. The target antigen is unknown. This sample was taken from a study of T cells in Graves' hyperthyroidism and ophthalmopathy. Study conclusions and caveats: Most thyroid clonotypes expanded above 0.001 appeared in blood too.

TCR beta CDR3 region amplification was performed from RNA transcripts. A first-round RT-PCR of the TCR CDR3 used the HTBI primer set. MiXCR was run by TCRdb on the multiplex PCR reads, yielding one entry per CDR3 protein. This table has about 420,000 distinct CDR3 sequences, less than 20% appearing once. V lost 5 bases and J lost 0; bases outside the gene matches: 9. Per the germline V gene, CDR1 is SGHAT and CDR2 is FQNNGV. The CDR3 contains 18 residues. Sample: blood. This chain links TRBV11-2 with TRBJ2-1; 11 bases fit TRBD2. This clonotype was sampled from a woman under 30 with Graves' hyperthyroidism. The CDR3 sequence is CASSQRLAGMSSYNEQFF. The DNA of the CDR3 is TGTGCCAGCAGCCAACGACTAGCGGGAATGAGCTCCTACAATGAGCAGTTCTTC.